This T cell receptor (beta chain) was captured by sequencing in a study of cytomegalovirus exposure and HLA in healthy donors. Study details: Membership in the Caucasian-associated ancestry cluster was found for 65% to 85% of fewer than 450 genotyped donors.

PCR was performed using 60 Vbeta and 13 Jbeta primers. Data came from immunoSEQ multiplex PCR; TCRdb stores just in-frame clones and leaves some out. The sample shows over 80,000 clones, 76% of them seen only once. The V end was cut by 0 bases, the J end by 5 bases, with 8 bases between. Germline V gives CDR1 LGHNA, CDR2 YSLEER. The CDR3 has 15 amino acids. Study results and limitations: TCR beta V segments were, for the most part, productive about 87% or about 30% of the time in an earlier analysis.

As concerns this clone: The antigen is not known.

The rearrangement links TRBV4-3 to TRBJ1-6, with D perhaps TRBD1 (5 bases). Specimen: PBMCs. The sequence was obtained from a man in his forties in good health and CMV-seronegative. This CDR3 reads CASSQEKGDNSPLHF. As DNA, the CDR3 is TGCGCCAGCAGCCAAGAAAAAGGGGATAATTCACCCCTCCACTTT.